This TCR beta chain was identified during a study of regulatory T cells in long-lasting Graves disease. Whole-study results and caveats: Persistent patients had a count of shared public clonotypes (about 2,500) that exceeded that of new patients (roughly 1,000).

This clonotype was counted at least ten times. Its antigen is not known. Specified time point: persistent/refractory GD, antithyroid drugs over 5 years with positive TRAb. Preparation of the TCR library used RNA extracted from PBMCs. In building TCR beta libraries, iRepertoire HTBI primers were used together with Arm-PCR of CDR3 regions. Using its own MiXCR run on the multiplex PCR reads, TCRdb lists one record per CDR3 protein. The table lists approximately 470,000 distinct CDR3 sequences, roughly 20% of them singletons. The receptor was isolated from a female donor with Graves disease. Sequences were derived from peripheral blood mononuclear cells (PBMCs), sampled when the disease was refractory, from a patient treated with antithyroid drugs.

The CDR3 loop reads CASSFTGSGSWTYEQYF. The CDR3 bases are TGTGCCAGCAGTTTTACCGGTAGCGGGAGTTGGACCTACGAGCAGTACTTC. The rearrangement joins TRBV28 to TRBJ2-7; TRBD2 matches at 9 bases. This CDR3 spans 17 amino acids. The germline V gene encodes CDR1 MDHEN and CDR2 SYDVKM. With V trimmed by 3 bases and J by 2 bases, 11 bases remained unmatched.